These 28 T cell receptor beta chains were all obtained from the same sample, sequenced in a study of T cell responses to AZD1222 COVID-19 vaccine (dated by TCRdb to about 2021). Libraries were built with the immunoSEQ multiplex PCR assay. The table comes from immuneACCESS by way of TCRdb, which keeps in-frame sequences with V and J called. Part of the clones is missing from these tables; in studies checked, under half for an unresolved V gene and the rest for unknown reasons. Across this sample there are 130,000 or so clones, with over 85% seen only once. The top ten hold about 3.1% of the sample. According to the study, the label for this sample's time point signals: baseline before first vaccination. This specimen was peripheral blood, taken on day 0 of AZD1222 vaccination. The receptors shown here come from an adult in good health.

In the case of this clone: In the same sample, other DNA sequences code for this CDR3. V gene TRBV2 combines with J gene TRBJ1-1; TRBD1 matches at 7 bases. The CDR3 totals 14 residues. Trimming cost V 7 bases and J 2 bases; bases outside gene matches: 7. Per germline, CDR1 SNHLY and CDR2 FYNNEI. CDR3 nucleotide sequence: TGTGCCAGCACCGGGACAGCCAAAAACACTGAAGCTTTCTTT. Protein: CASTGTAKNTEAFF.

The genes are TRBV28 and TRBJ2-1; 9 positions match TRBD2. The CDR3 has 15 residues. Germline V CDR1 and CDR2: MDHEN, SYDVKM. Losses at the gene ends were 5 bases for V and 10 bases for J; bases not matched to a gene: 12. The CDR3 DNA reads as TGTGCCAGCAGTCAGTGGGGACTAGCATTTGGGGAGCAGTTCTTC. This sequence encodes CASSQWGLAFGEQFF.

The chain recombines TRBV5-5 with TRBJ2-7; D perhaps matches TRBD1 (6 bases). CDR1 is SGHKS and CDR2 is YYEKEE in the germline V gene (reference sequence). The CDR3 has 15 residues. Trimming took 1 base from V and 3 from J, leaving 14 bases between them. For the CDR3, the DNA is TGTGCCAGCAGCTTGATACCGACAGGTAACTACGAGCAGTACTTC. Amino acid sequence: CASSLIPTGNYEQYF.

The J gene is TRBJ2-2, the V gene TRBV24-1; no firm D call. The V end lost 5 bases, the J end lost 5 bases, and 8 bases lay between the germline ends. The CDR3 extends over 13 amino acids. CDR1 and CDR2 (germline): KGHDR, SFDVKD. The CDR3 DNA reads TGTGCCACCAGTGTTGTGGAAACCGGGGAGCTGTTTTTT. This codes for CATSVVETGELFF.

This clone was picked up one time. V gene TRBV30 combines with J gene TRBJ1-1; D gene unclear. With 0 bases removed from V and 1 base from J, the gap between germline ends came to 6 bases. CDR1 is GTSNPN and CDR2 is SVGIG in the germline V gene (reference sequence). The CDR3 totals 13 residues. The CDR3 spells CAWSVTANTEAFF. CDR3 DNA sequence: TGTGCCTGGAGTGTCACAGCGAACACTGAAGCTTTCTTT.

The chain uses TRBV6-5 and TRBJ2-1; TRBD2 aligns across 8 bases. CDR3 length: 12 amino acids. Germline assignment: CDR1 MNHEY and CDR2 SVGAGI. As DNA, the CDR3 is TGTGCGACGGGGGGGACCTACAATGAGCAGTTCTTC. Its translation: CATGGTYNEQFF.

The rearrangement uses TRBV27 and TRBJ2-3; D not certain. CDR3 length: 13 residues. The V gene lost 2 bases and the J gene lost 0 bases, with 3 bases spanning the gap. Germline CDR1 MNHEY, CDR2 SMNVEV (reference sequence). The DNA for the CDR3 is TGTGCCAGCAGTTTACTTAGCACAGATACGCAGTATTTT. Amino acids: CASSLLSTDTQYF.

The gene calls are TRBV9 and TRBJ2-1; possible D gene TRBD2, 6 bases. In germline, CDR1 is SGDLS, CDR2 YYNGEE. Between the trimmed V and J ends, which lost 4 bases and 0 bases, there was a span of 11 bases. The CDR3 is made up of 15 amino acids. CDR3 sequence reads: CASSPRRASYNEQFF. The DNA for the CDR3 is TGTGCCAGCAGCCCCAGGAGGGCCTCCTACAATGAGCAGTTCTTC.

The chain has TRBV4-3 and TRBJ1-2; TRBD1 matches 8 bases. The CDR3 is 15 amino acids. Germline loops: CDR1 LGHNA, CDR2 YSLEER. V gave up 0 bases and J gave up 8 bases; unmatched junction bases: 8. CDR3 in amino acids: CASSQEAGTGVGYTF. CDR3 DNA sequence: TGCGCCAGCAGCCAAGAAGCCGGGACAGGCGTCGGCTACACCTTC.

The genes are TRBV9 and TRBJ1-1; D is perhaps TRBD1 (6 bases). V lost 0 bases and J lost 7, with 13 bases in between. Germline V gene data show CDR1 as SGDLS and CDR2 as YYNGEE. The CDR3 is 14 amino acids. The CDR3 sequence: CASSVVGGPGEAFF. Written as DNA, the CDR3 is TGTGCCAGCAGCGTAGTGGGGGGCCCCGGTGAAGCTTTCTTT.

V and J are TRBV7-9 and TRBJ1-2; 8 bases match TRBD1. Germline lookup yields CDR1 SEHNR and CDR2 FQNEAQ (reference sequence). V lost 1 base, J lost 11 bases, and 12 bases stayed unmatched. The CDR3 consists of 15 residues. CDR3 residues: CASSLGGTGSLYYTF. The CDR3 DNA follows: TGTGCCAGCAGCTTAGGGGGGACAGGAAGTCTGTATTACACCTTC.

This clone has just one count. The chain has TRBV2 and TRBJ2-6; TRBD1 is a possible D gene (5 bases). Germline loops: CDR1 SNHLY, CDR2 FYNNEI. V lost 5 bases and J lost 0, with 11 bases in between. This CDR3 is built from 16 residues. The CDR3 spells CASSLDSFSGANVLTF. Here the CDR3 DNA reads TGTGCCAGCAGTCTAGACAGTTTCTCTGGGGCCAACGTCCTGACTTTC.

This clone was observed once. This chain links TRBV11-2 with TRBJ2-7, with 7 bases matching TRBD2. This CDR3 comprises 13 residues. The trim removed 3 bases at V and 7 bases at J, leaving 6 bases unmatched. Germline CDR1 reads SGHAT; CDR2 reads FQNNGV. CDR3 DNA: TGTGCCAGCAGCTTGGGACTACGAGTTGAGCAGTACTTC. Amino acids: CASSLGLRVEQYF.

The chain uses TRBV19 and TRBJ1-4, with 10 bases matching TRBD1. This CDR3 has 14 amino acids. Germline V CDR1 and CDR2: LNHDA, SQIVND (reference sequence). The trim removed 7 bases at V and 8 bases at J, leaving 7 bases unmatched. For the CDR3, the DNA is TGTGCCAGTATGTGGACAGGGGGACGAGAAAAACTGTTTTTT. Translation gives CASMWTGGREKLFF.

The genes are TRBV28 and TRBJ1-3; D call uncertain. The V end lost 1 base, the J end lost 1 base, and 11 bases lay between the germline ends. The length of the CDR3 is 16 residues. Looked up from germline, CDR1 is MDHEN and CDR2 is SYDVKM. The CDR3 sequence: CASSLSGLGSGNTIYF. The DNA for the CDR3 is TGTGCCAGCAGTTTATCCGGATTAGGGTCTGGAAACACCATATATTTT.

The rearrangement uses TRBV6-2 or TRBV6-3 and TRBJ2-2; 7 bases agree with TRBD1. The CDR3 has 17 residues. V was clipped by 4 bases and J by 2 bases; unmatched bases: 10. Looked up from germline, CDR1 is MNHEY and CDR2 is SVGEGT. As DNA, the CDR3 is TGTGCCAGCAGTTCCCTACGCCGACAGGGTAACACCGGGGAGCTGTTTTTT. Translation gives CASSSLRRQGNTGELFF.

The chain carries TRBV6-4 and TRBJ2-7; D gene ambiguous. The CDR3 runs 14 residues. Germline CDR1 is MRHNA and CDR2 is SNTAGT. V dropped 6 bases and J dropped 7 bases, with 19 bases sitting between them. This CDR3 reads CASRTSTREEEQYF. The CDR3 DNA follows: TGTGCCAGCAGGACCTCGACACGAGAGGAGGAGCAGTACTTC.

The chain couples TRBV6-5 to TRBJ2-1; 7 bases line up with TRBD1. The CDR3 contains 15 residues. Losses at the gene ends were 2 bases for V and 5 bases for J; bases not matched to a gene: 6. Germline assignment: CDR1 MNHEY and CDR2 SVGAGI. Here the CDR3 DNA reads TGTGCCAGCAGTTACCCTCGACAGGGAGACAATGAGCAGTTCTTC. It codes for CASSYPRQGDNEQFF.

This clone appeared once. The chain links TRBV28 to TRBJ2-1; D uncertain. Trimming cost V 2 bases and J 9 bases, with 11 bases left between them. Germline V lookup: CDR1 MDHEN, CDR2 SYDVKM. The CDR3 runs 13 residues. CDR3 residues: CASSLIGSAEQFF. In DNA, the CDR3 is TGTGCCAGCAGTTTAATTGGGTCGGCTGAGCAGTTCTTC.

This clone showed up just once. J is TRBJ1-1 and V is TRBV30; D is undetermined. Germline V gene lookup returns CDR1 GTSNPN and CDR2 SVGIG (reference sequence). There are 12 residues in the CDR3. Trimming took off 0 bases at V and 3 bases at J, with 5 bases between the two ends. This CDR3 is CAWSVLDTEAFF. The CDR3 DNA follows: TGTGCCTGGAGTGTACTCGACACTGAAGCTTTCTTT.

This sequence joins TRBV6-2 or TRBV6-3 and TRBJ1-1; no reliable D call. The germline V gene has CDR1 MNHEY and CDR2 SVGEGT. V lost 2 bases to trimming and J lost 1 base, with 17 bases between them. The length of the CDR3 is 17 residues. The CDR3 coding sequence is TGTGCCAGCAGTTACCCCCCGGGTGGGTATCGGAACACTGAAGCTTTCTTT. This encodes CASSYPPGGYRNTEAFF.

CDR3 nucleotides: TGTGCCAGCAGCGTCAGGGGGGACGGGGAGCTGTTTTTT. Protein sequence: CASSVRGDGELFF. J is TRBJ2-2 and V is TRBV9; tentative D call: TRBD1 (7 bases). Per germline, CDR1 SGDLS and CDR2 YYNGEE. The V and J ends lost 2 bases and 7 bases respectively, with 9 bases between them. The CDR3 has 13 amino acids. Supplemented by reference TRBV9 and TRBJ2-2, the full variable domain reads DSGVTQTPKHLITATGQRVTLRCSPRSGDLSVYWYQQSLDQGLQFLIQYYNGEERAKGNILERFSAQQFPDLHSELNLSSLELGDSALYFCASSVRGDGELFFGEGSRLTVL.

This clone was seen just once. The rearrangement links TRBV5-1 to TRBJ2-2; TRBD2 agrees at 7 bases. This CDR3 spans 15 amino acids. The V segment lost 0 bases and the J segment 4 bases; nucleotides outside the gene matches: 3. Germline V gene sequence: CDR1 SGHRS, CDR2 YFSETQ. CDR3 sequence reads: CASSLVSSGTGELFF. CDR3 nucleotides: TGCGCCAGCAGCTTGGTTTCTAGCGGCACCGGGGAGCTGTTTTTT.

This chain joins TRBV4-2 and TRBJ2-7; TRBD2 matches 9 bases. V lost 2 bases, J lost 0 bases, and 5 bases stayed unmatched. Germline values: CDR1 LGHNA, CDR2 YNFKEQ. This CDR3 has 16 residues. CDR3 loop: CASSQRGGRDSYEQYF. In DNA, the CDR3 is TGTGCCAGCAGCCAAAGAGGCGGGAGGGACTCCTACGAGCAGTACTTC.

V and J are TRBV10-3 and TRBJ2-5; unclear D gene. V shed 0 bases and J shed 7 bases, with 6 bases lying between them. Germline V lookup: CDR1 ENHRY, CDR2 SYGVKD. The CDR3 runs 12 residues. The CDR3 reads CAISESERTQYF. For the CDR3, the DNA is TGTGCCATCAGTGAGTCGGAAAGGACCCAGTACTTC.

This chain joins TRBV28 and TRBJ2-2; 7 nucleotides align to TRBD2. CDR3 length: 16 residues. The junction had 12 bases not matched to a gene; V was cut back by 7 bases and J by 4 bases. Looked up from germline, CDR1 is MDHEN and CDR2 is SYDVKM. CDR3 amino acids: CASTSAGVRGTGELFF. The CDR3 DNA reads TGTGCCAGCACCTCGGCGGGAGTACGGGGCACCGGGGAGCTGTTTTTT. The entire variable domain, with the rest obtained from reference TRBV28 and TRBJ2-2, is as follows: DVKVTQSSRYLVKRTGEKVFLECVQDMDHENMFWYRQDPGLGLRLIYFSYDVKMKEKGDIPEGYSVSREKKERFSLILESASTNQTSMYLCASTSAGVRGTGELFFGEGSRLTVL.

This chain links TRBV28 with TRBJ1-2, with a possible D match to TRBD1 (5 bases). V gave up 7 bases and J gave up 5 bases, with 26 bases separating them. The CDR3 runs 17 residues. Per the germline V gene, CDR1 is MDHEN and CDR2 is SYDVKM. The CDR3 sequence: CASNTRDLTQVPYGYTF. The CDR3 coding sequence is TGTGCCAGCAATACCCGGGACCTTACACAAGTACCTTATGGCTACACCTTC.

The chain recombines TRBV6-1 with TRBJ1-2; weak D call: TRBD1 (6 bases). Germline loops: CDR1 MNHNS, CDR2 SASEGT. V lost 0 bases, J lost 7 bases, and 21 bases lay in between. The CDR3 consists of 17 residues. As DNA, the CDR3 is TGTGCCAGCAGTGAAGCTGACACCTCCAGGGAAGGGGGTGGCTACACCTTC. It is translated as CASSEADTSREGGGYTF.